Shown below are 20 T cell receptor beta chains from a single sample sequenced in a study of shared clonotypes between healthy human individuals. CD45RO negativity and positive selection for CCR7 defined naive CD8 cells, a population that excluded terminally differentiated effector memory CD45RA+ cells. Data came from immunoSEQ multiplex PCR; TCRdb stores just in-frame clones and leaves some out. The table records about 600,000 clones, roughly 98% of them present only once. Sequencing input: naive CD8+ T cells sorted from blood. The receptors come from a man younger than 40 in good health.

The V call is TRBV7-6, the J call TRBJ2-3; TRBD2 agrees at 11 bases. From germline, CDR1 is SGHVS and CDR2 FNYEAQ. V lost 4 bases and J lost 2; bases outside the gene matches: 2. This CDR3 is 15 amino acids long. The CDR3 nucleotides are TGTGCCAGCAGCTGGACTAGCGGGTTCACAGATACGCAGTATTTT. Residues: CASSWTSGFTDTQYF.

This sequence joins TRBV9 and TRBJ1-2; D ambiguous. Trimming took 1 base from V and 3 from J, leaving 10 bases between them. The CDR3 is 14 residues long. Germline assignment: CDR1 SGDLS and CDR2 YYNGEE. CDR3: CASSVSRTDYGYTF. The CDR3 DNA reads TGTGCCAGCAGCGTATCGAGGACGGACTATGGCTACACCTTC.

This chain uses TRBV4-2 with TRBJ2-2, with D perhaps given as TRBD1 or TRBD2 (5 bases each). This CDR3 spans 15 amino acids. The V gene lost 1 base and the J gene lost 0 bases, with 6 bases spanning the gap. Looked up from germline, CDR1 is LGHNA and CDR2 is YNFKEQ. The CDR3 DNA is TGTGCCAGCAGCCAAGGGGGGACGAACACCGGGGAGCTGTTTTTT. This translates into CASSQGGTNTGELFF.

CDR3 in amino acids: CATSTQGESNQPQHF. The CDR3 DNA follows: TGTGCCACCAGCACTCAAGGGGAGAGCAATCAGCCCCAGCATTTT. This chain connects TRBV15 to TRBJ1-5, with D possibly matching TRBD1 (5 bases). The CDR3 length is 15 residues. CDR1 and CDR2 from the germline V gene are LNHNV and YYDKDF (reference sequence). V was clipped by 4 bases and J by 1 base, with 11 bases between them.

The CDR3 is CASRTPGLDYYEQYF. DNA of the CDR3: TGTGCCAGCAGAACTCCGGGACTAGACTATTACGAGCAGTACTTC. The gene calls are TRBV7-6 and TRBJ2-7; 8 nucleotides match TRBD2. CDR1 and CDR2 (germline): SGHVS, FNYEAQ. The CDR3 spans 15 residues. With 6 bases clipped from V and 4 bases from J, the junction kept 11 bases outside the gene matches.

This sequence joins TRBV6-5 and TRBJ2-1; TRBD2 agrees at 13 bases. The ends lost 5 bases at V and 5 bases at J; junction bases unmatched: 3. The CDR3 sequence is 15 residues long. CDR1 and CDR2 (germline): MNHEY, SVGAGI. CDR3 region: CASSRLAGGHNEQFF. The CDR3, as DNA: TGTGCCAGCAGTAGACTAGCGGGAGGACACAATGAGCAGTTCTTC.

The rearrangement uses TRBV4-1 and TRBJ2-7, with D perhaps matching TRBD2 (6 bases). V dropped 4 bases and J dropped 2 bases, with 9 bases sitting between them. Germline CDR1 reads MGHRA; CDR2 reads YSYEKL. This CDR3 has 13 amino acids. For the CDR3, the DNA is TGCGCCAGCAGCCGGGACTTAACCTACGAGCAGTACTTC. This translates into CASSRDLTYEQYF.

DNA for the CDR3: TGTGCCAGCAGCTTACCCCGACTAGCGGGATCCCCCACAGATACGCAGTATTTT. It codes for CASSLPRLAGSPTDTQYF. This chain connects TRBV7-6 to TRBJ2-3; 11 bases are a match to TRBD2. Trimming took 2 bases from V and 2 from J; bases not matched to a gene: 9. Germline values: CDR1 SGHVS, CDR2 FNYEAQ. The CDR3 length is 18 residues.

CDR3 sequence: CASSFDPGGSHITDTQYF. The CDR3 bases are TGCGCCAGCAGCTTCGATCCGGGAGGGAGTCATATCACAGATACGCAGTATTTT. This sequence joins TRBV5-1 and TRBJ2-3, with TRBD2 matching over 8 bases. V shed 2 bases and J 2 bases; nucleotides not matched to a gene: 13. This CDR3 is built from 18 residues. Germline CDR1 is SGHRS and CDR2 is YFSETQ.

V is TRBV18 and J is TRBJ2-7, with D tentatively TRBD1 (5 bases). Trimming took off 0 bases at V and 0 bases at J, with 15 bases between the two ends. Germline CDR1 reads KGHSH; CDR2 reads LQKENI. The CDR3 contains 17 residues. This chain's CDR3 is CASSPPPKGVLSYEQYF. The CDR3 DNA is TGTGCCAGCTCACCACCGCCAAAAGGGGTCCTCTCCTACGAGCAGTACTTC. Combining the CDR3 with reference TRBV18 and TRBJ2-7 gives the whole variable domain NAGVMQNPRHLVRRRGQEARLRCSPMKGHSHVYWYRQLPEEGLKFMVYLQKENIIDESGMPKERFSAEFPKEGPSILRIQQVVRGDSAAYFCASSPPPKGVLSYEQYFGPGTRLTVT.

The chain combines TRBV27 with TRBJ2-7; 8 positions match TRBD2. The CDR3 loop spans 14 amino acids. With 5 bases clipped from V and 5 bases from J, the junction kept 8 bases outside the gene matches. CDR1 is MNHEY and CDR2 is SMNVEV in the germline V gene (reference sequence). The CDR3 nucleotides are TGTGCCAGCAGTCAAGCGGGAGTTCGTCACGAGCAGTACTTC. It translates to CASSQAGVRHEQYF.

The chain uses TRBV4-1 and TRBJ2-3; D is uncertain. The CDR3 totals 16 residues. Trimming left V 1 base short and J 2 bases short, with 13 bases between. Germline CDR1 is MGHRA and CDR2 is YSYEKL. The chain's CDR3 is CASSQVGRTLTDTQYF. The CDR3 DNA reads TGCGCCAGCAGCCAAGTTGGCAGAACCCTCACAGATACGCAGTATTTT.

V usage is TRBV9 and J usage is TRBJ1-1, with a possible D match to TRBD1 (5 bases). The germline CDR1 and CDR2 sequences are SGDLS and YYNGEE. The CDR3 has 15 residues. V was trimmed by 4 bases and J by 6 bases, leaving 19 bases between them. CDR3 in DNA: TGTGCCAGCAGCCCATTCGGTGGGGGGTTGGCTGAAGCTTTCTTT. The encoded protein is CASSPFGGGLAEAFF. The whole variable domain, remainder taken from reference TRBV9 and TRBJ1-1, is DSGVTQTPKHLITATGQRVTLRCSPRSGDLSVYWYQQSLDQGLQFLIQYYNGEERAKGNILERFSAQQFPDLHSELNLSSLELGDSALYFCASSPFGGGLAEAFFGQGTRLTVV.

The chain has TRBV7-9 and TRBJ2-7; D not certain. The germline V gene encodes CDR1 SEHNR and CDR2 FQNEAQ (reference sequence). Trimming removed 1 base at V and 2 bases at J, with 6 bases between. The CDR3 extends over 13 amino acids. The CDR3 here is CASSLETPYEQYF. The CDR3 DNA reads as TGTGCCAGCAGCTTAGAGACTCCCTACGAGCAGTACTTC.

V gene TRBV6-5 combines with J gene TRBJ2-1; the D is unclear. The CDR3 is made up of 13 amino acids. The V gene's germline CDR1 is MNHEY and CDR2 SVGAGI. Trimming removed 8 bases from V and 8 bases from J, with 16 bases in between. The CDR3 DNA follows: TGTGCCAGCCTGTCGCCAGTTTGGGATGAGCAGTTCTTC. As protein: CASLSPVWDEQFF.

V usage is TRBV27 and J usage is TRBJ2-2, with D unclear. From germline, CDR1 is MNHEY and CDR2 SMNVEV (reference sequence). V was trimmed by 6 bases and J by 3 bases, leaving 5 bases between them. This CDR3 has 12 amino acids. In DNA, the CDR3 is TGTGCCAGCAGCCAGGACACCGGGGAGCTGTTTTTT. This encodes CASSQDTGELFF.

The CDR3 region is CASGLGGTAGELFF. The CDR3 nucleotides are TGTGCTAGTGGTTTGGGCGGGACCGCCGGGGAGCTGTTTTTT. The J gene is TRBJ2-2, the V gene TRBV12-5; D may be TRBD2 (6 bases). Germline V gene lookup returns CDR1 LGHNT and CDR2 FRNRAP. Trimming pared 1 base from V and 6 bases from J, leaving 9 bases between. This CDR3 has 14 residues.

This clone was recorded only once. The chain couples TRBV4-3 to TRBJ2-7; 7 bases fit TRBD2. The CDR3 is made up of 14 amino acids. Germline V CDR1 and CDR2: LGHNA, YSLEER. Trimming cost V 0 bases and J 4 bases; bases outside gene matches: 3. For the CDR3, the DNA is TGCGCCAGCAGCCAAGAGTCGGGGGGTTACGAGCAGTACTTC. Translated: CASSQESGGYEQYF.

The chain is built from TRBV11-2 and TRBJ1-1, with 9 bases matching TRBD1. Germline V gene sequence: CDR1 SGHAT, CDR2 FQNNGV. The J segment lost 0 bases and the V segment lost 1 base, leaving 3 bases of the junction unmatched. This CDR3 comprises 16 residues. The DNA of the CDR3 is TGTGCCAGCAGCTTAGGCCGGACAGGGGTGAACACTGAAGCTTTCTTT. It encodes CASSLGRTGVNTEAFF.

This chain uses TRBV5-1 with TRBJ2-7, with D tentatively TRBD1 or TRBD2 (5 bases each). The CDR3 consists of 15 residues. Germline CDR1 SGHRS, CDR2 YFSETQ. V lost 0 bases, J lost 3 bases, and 13 bases lay in between. The CDR3 coding sequence is TGCGCCAGCAGCTTGGAATCGGGACGGTACTACGAGCAGTACTTC. Residues: CASSLESGRYYEQYF.